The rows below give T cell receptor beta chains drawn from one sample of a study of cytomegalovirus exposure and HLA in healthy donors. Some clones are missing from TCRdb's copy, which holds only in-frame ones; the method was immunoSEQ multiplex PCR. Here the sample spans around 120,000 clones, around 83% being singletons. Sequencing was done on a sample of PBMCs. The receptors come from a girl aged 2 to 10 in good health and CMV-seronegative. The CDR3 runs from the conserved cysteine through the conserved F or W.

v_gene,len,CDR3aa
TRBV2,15,CASSESASSTDTQYF
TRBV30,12,CAWSAGSGGYTF
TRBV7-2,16,CASSLAFGRDNEKLFF
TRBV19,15,CASSLSGRTNNEQFF
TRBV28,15,CASSFSHPRNQPQHF
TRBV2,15,CASSEYRGVNTEAFF
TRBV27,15,CASSLVSGSYYEQYF
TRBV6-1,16,CASSEDAGGPSDTQYF
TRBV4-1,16,CASSPVRGRRSLEAFF
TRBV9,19,CASSDRGAAGGFSTDTQYF
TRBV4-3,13,CASSQGAGLTQYF
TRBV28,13,CASSLPDSYGYTF
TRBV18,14,CASSLDRPNQPQHF
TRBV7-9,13,CASSLVERGEQFF
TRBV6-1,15,CASSDAGHMNTEAFF
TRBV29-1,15,CSSIVTGGLNTEAFF
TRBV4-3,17,CASSQDPIGSYNSPLHF
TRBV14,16,CASSQEITTPIWEQFF
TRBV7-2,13,CASRMRLTGELFF
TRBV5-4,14,CASSLDRGNSPLHF
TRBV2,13,CASSVGGAGEQYF
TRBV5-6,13,CASSPGGGIGYTF
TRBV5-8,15,CASNFPGLAKNIQYF
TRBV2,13,CASRKDRDTEAFF
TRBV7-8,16,CASSLTGISGANVLTF
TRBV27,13,CASSLYQGGVQYF
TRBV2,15,CASSEQAGLSYEQYF
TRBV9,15,CASSATGTGEDEQYF
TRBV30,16,CAWSSGSRNSNQPQHF